The 26 T cell receptor beta chains presented below share a single source sample, sequenced in a study of cytomegalovirus exposure and HLA in healthy donors (TCRdb year 2017). The library was generated by the immunoSEQ multiplex PCR assay. For the multiplex PCR, a mixture combining 60 forward primers for TCR Vbeta segments and 13 reverse primers for TCR Jbeta segments was used. TCRdb took over this immuneACCESS table, retaining in-frame rearrangements with V and J assigned. Such tables are incomplete; in checked studies, under half of the missing clones stem from an unresolved V gene, and the remainder is unexplained. This sample's table contains approximately 120,000 clones. The ten largest clones capture 1% of the sample. The sample consisted of PBMCs. The origin of the receptors is a man between 18 and 35 years old in good health and CMV-seronegative.

The chain has TRBV28 and TRBJ2-7, with 10 bases aligning to TRBD2. The CDR3 length is 14 residues. Germline assignment: CDR1 MDHEN and CDR2 SYDVKM. Trimming removed 6 bases from V and 0 bases from J; junction bases left unmatched: 2. The CDR3 reads CASRERGGSYEQYF. For the CDR3, the DNA is TGTGCCAGCAGGGAGCGGGGGGGCTCCTACGAGCAGTACTTC. The full variable domain, completed using reference TRBV28 and TRBJ2-7, is DVKVTQSSRYLVKRTGEKVFLECVQDMDHENMFWYRQDPGLGLRLIYFSYDVKMKEKGDIPEGYSVSREKKERFSLILESASTNQTSMYLCASRERGGSYEQYFGPGTRLTVT.

The chain combines TRBV4-1 with TRBJ2-7, with 8 bases aligning to TRBD1. The CDR3 covers 15 residues. CDR1 MGHRA and CDR2 YSYEKL come from the germline V gene. Germline trimming cut 4 bases from V and 1 base from J; bases unmatched to any gene: 6. The CDR3 sequence: CASSPADRGSYEQYF. The CDR3 DNA follows: TGCGCCAGCAGCCCGGCAGACAGGGGTTCCTACGAGCAGTACTTC.

The rearrangement joins TRBV28 to TRBJ2-2; D ambiguous. CDR1 is MDHEN, CDR2 SYDVKM, per germline. V was cut by 8 bases and J by 5 bases, with 24 bases left in between. This CDR3 is built from 17 residues. This CDR3 is CASLLTTARVGTGELFF. CDR3 DNA sequence: TGTGCCAGCCTACTTACCACCGCCCGGGTGGGTACCGGGGAGCTGTTTTTT.

The rearrangement uses TRBV5-1 and TRBJ1-1; D is uncertain. The CDR3 loop spans 16 amino acids. With 0 bases removed from V and 0 bases from J, the gap between germline ends came to 12 bases. Germline lookup yields CDR1 SGHRS and CDR2 YFSETQ. Here the CDR3 reads CASSLADTQLNTEAFF. In DNA, the CDR3 is TGCGCCAGCAGCTTGGCCGATACACAGTTGAACACTGAAGCTTTCTTT.

The chain has TRBV19 and TRBJ1-5; D is uncertain. This CDR3 has 13 residues. Germline values: CDR1 LNHDA, CDR2 SQIVND (reference sequence). Trimming cost V 4 bases and J 4 bases, with 8 bases left between them. CDR3 sequence: CASSTRLNQPQHF. As DNA, the CDR3 is TGTGCCAGTAGTACCCGTCTAAATCAGCCCCAGCATTTT. Looking up the rest from reference TRBV19 and TRBJ1-5 gives the full variable domain: DGGITQSPKYLFRKEGQNVTLSCEQNLNHDAMYWYRQDPGQGLRLIYYSQIVNDFQKGDIAEGYSVSREKKESFPLTVTSAQKNPTAFYLCASSTRLNQPQHFGDGTRLSIL.

The chain uses TRBV28 and TRBJ1-2, with D tentatively TRBD1 (6 bases). Germline loops: CDR1 MDHEN, CDR2 SYDVKM. This CDR3 has 14 amino acids. Trimming stripped 5 bases from V and 8 bases from J, with 18 bases between. The CDR3 DNA follows: TGTGCCAGCAGTCAAATAACAGGGCTTTGGGGCTACACCTTC. This encodes CASSQITGLWGYTF.

The V and J genes are TRBV18 and TRBJ2-2; TRBD2 aligns across 9 bases. With 1 base clipped from V and 1 base from J, the junction kept 1 base outside the gene matches. The V gene's germline CDR1 is KGHSH and CDR2 LQKENI. This CDR3 is built from 16 residues. CDR3 DNA: TGTGCCAGCTCACCACTGACTAGCGGGAACACCGGGGAGCTGTTTTTT. This gives the protein CASSPLTSGNTGELFF.

This sequence joins TRBV18 and TRBJ2-1; D remains ambiguous. Trimming left V 3 bases short and J 10 bases short, with 10 bases between. This CDR3 has 12 amino acids. From germline, CDR1 is KGHSH and CDR2 LQKENI. The CDR3 here is CASSPTGGEQFF. CDR3 DNA: TGTGCCAGCTCACCTACCGGCGGCGAGCAGTTCTTC.

This chain uses TRBV5-6 with TRBJ2-3; 10 bases agree with TRBD1. The CDR3 spans 15 residues. Germline V gene lookup returns CDR1 SGHDT and CDR2 YYEEEE. After removal of 4 bases from V and 4 bases from J, the junction contained 6 bases not matched to a gene. Here the CDR3 DNA reads TGTGCCAGCAGCGTGACAGGGGGCGATTCAGATACGCAGTATTTT. Translating it yields CASSVTGGDSDTQYF.

The chain has TRBV20-1 and TRBJ1-1, with a possible D match to TRBD1 (5 bases). Between the trimmed V and J ends, which lost 8 bases and 1 base, there was a span of 5 bases. The CDR3 loop spans 10 amino acids. Germline values: CDR1 DFQATT, CDR2 SNEGSKA (reference sequence). CDR3 in amino acids: CSTGNTEAFF. In nucleotides, the CDR3 is TGCAGTACAGGGAACACTGAAGCTTTCTTT.

V is TRBV7-2 and J is TRBJ2-3; 7 bases line up with TRBD1. V dropped 4 bases and J dropped 2; count of bases not matched to a gene: 9. The CDR3 is made up of 16 amino acids. Germline values: CDR1 SGHTA, CDR2 FQGNSA. The CDR3 coding sequence is TGTGCCAGCAGCTCCTATGACAGGGAACACACAGATACGCAGTATTTT. This codes for CASSSYDREHTDTQYF.

V usage is TRBV27 and J usage is TRBJ1-2; D is unclear. V was cut by 2 bases and J by 0 bases, with 4 bases left in between. Germline lookup yields CDR1 MNHEY and CDR2 SMNVEV (reference sequence). This CDR3 is 13 amino acids long. This chain's CDR3 is CASSLTPNYGYTF. In nucleotides, the CDR3 is TGTGCCAGCAGTTTAACACCTAACTATGGCTACACCTTC.

The chain employs TRBV5-6 and TRBJ2-1, with 8 positions matching TRBD2. Trimming took 0 bases from V and 2 from J; bases not matched to a gene: 7. The CDR3 is 17 residues long. CDR1 and CDR2 (germline): SGHDT, YYEEEE. The CDR3 DNA is TGTGCCAGCAGCTTGGAGGGACGGGGGGGTACCTACAATGAGCAGTTCTTC. Its protein product is CASSLEGRGGTYNEQFF.

This chain joins TRBV29-1 and TRBJ2-2; 9 bases align to TRBD1. The CDR3 is made up of 15 amino acids. From germline, CDR1 is SQVTM and CDR2 ANQGSEA. J lost 4 bases, V lost 4 bases, and 7 bases had no gene match. Written as DNA, the CDR3 is TGCAGCGTTGGGGGACAGGGCTGGGTCACCGGGGAGCTGTTTTTT. Translation: CSVGGQGWVTGELFF.

The CDR3 nucleotides are TGCGCCAGCAGCTCTGCCGGGACAGTAAACGAGCAGTACTTC. Amino acids: CASSSAGTVNEQYF. The chain carries TRBV5-1 and TRBJ2-7; 7 nucleotides align to TRBD1. Germline CDR1 is SGHRS and CDR2 is YFSETQ. V shed 3 bases and J 5 bases; nucleotides not matched to a gene: 8. There are 14 residues in the CDR3.

The genes are TRBV6-5 and TRBJ1-1; TRBD1 is a possible D gene (6 bases). CDR3 length: 11 amino acids. Germline CDR1 reads MNHEY; CDR2 reads SVGAGI. Between the trimmed V and J ends, which lost 6 bases and 7 bases, there was a span of 9 bases. The chain's CDR3 is CASSQGGEAFF. The CDR3 DNA reads as TGTGCCAGCAGCCAAGGGGGTGAAGCTTTCTTT.

V is TRBV4-1 and J is TRBJ2-7; TRBD2 agrees at 10 bases. Germline values: CDR1 MGHRA, CDR2 YSYEKL. Unmatched junction bases numbered 6, after V lost 0 bases and J lost 4 bases. The CDR3 runs to 16 residues. The DNA of the CDR3 is TGCGCCAGCAGCCAAGAGAGCGGGAGGGCCATTTACGAGCAGTACTTC. The encoded protein is CASSQESGRAIYEQYF.

The chain carries TRBV30 and TRBJ1-2, with 8 bases that match TRBD1. Germline V gives CDR1 GTSNPN, CDR2 SVGIG (reference sequence). CDR3 size: 12 residues. The V segment lost 4 bases and the J segment 4 bases; nucleotides outside the gene matches: 2. The CDR3 protein is CAWNTGGYGYTF. The DNA for the CDR3 is TGTGCCTGGAACACAGGGGGCTATGGCTACACCTTC.

The chain uses TRBV19 and TRBJ1-5; 11 nucleotides match TRBD1. J lost 7 bases, V lost 5 bases, and 7 bases had no gene match. CDR3 length: 15 amino acids. Germline CDR1 is LNHDA and CDR2 is SQIVND (reference sequence). The CDR3 loop is CASSSGTGGGQPQHF. In DNA form, the CDR3 reads TGTGCCAGTAGTTCAGGGACAGGGGGAGGGCAGCCCCAGCATTTT.

The chain combines TRBV5-6 with TRBJ1-5; D remains ambiguous. Trimming took off 2 bases at V and 0 bases at J, with 15 bases between the two ends. This CDR3 is 17 amino acids long. CDR1 is SGHDT, CDR2 YYEEEE, per germline. The CDR3: CASSLNRGQNSNQPQHF. As DNA, the CDR3 is TGTGCCAGCAGCTTAAATCGCGGTCAGAATAGCAATCAGCCCCAGCATTTT.

The rearrangement links TRBV29-1 to TRBJ2-7; 16 bases line up with TRBD2. CDR1 and CDR2 (germline): SQVTM, ANQGSEA. This CDR3 region has 19 residues. J lost 2 bases, V lost 7 bases, and 17 bases had no gene match. In DNA form, the CDR3 reads TGCAGCGCTTCTTGGGTGGGACTAGCGGGAGGGCCTGGGCCCTACGAGCAGTACTTC. Translation gives CSASWVGLAGGPGPYEQYF.

The J gene is TRBJ2-7, the V gene TRBV28, with 8 bases lining up with TRBD2. CDR1 and CDR2 from the germline V gene are MDHEN and SYDVKM. Trimming took 3 bases from V and 4 from J; bases not matched to a gene: 8. CDR3 length: 15 residues. CDR3 sequence reads: CASSFPAGVGYEQYF. The CDR3 nucleotides are TGTGCCAGCAGTTTCCCAGCGGGAGTGGGTTACGAGCAGTACTTC.

This sequence joins TRBV16 and TRBJ1-1; 9 nucleotides line up with TRBD1. Germline loops: CDR1 KGHSY, CDR2 FQNENV. The CDR3 extends over 14 amino acids. Germline trimming cut 4 bases from V and 1 base from J; bases unmatched to any gene: 1. The CDR3 nucleotides read TGTGCCAGCAGCCCGGGACAGGGGAACACTGAAGCTTTCTTT. As protein: CASSPGQGNTEAFF.

V usage is TRBV4-2 and J usage is TRBJ2-3; the match to TRBD2 covers 9 bases. Germline V gene lookup returns CDR1 LGHNA and CDR2 YNFKEQ. The junction had 8 bases not matched to a gene; V was cut back by 1 base and J by 0 bases. CDR3 size: 18 residues. CDR3 region: CASSQGGLARSSTDTQYF. As DNA, the CDR3 is TGTGCCAGCAGCCAAGGGGGACTAGCACGTTCTAGCACAGATACGCAGTATTTT.

The gene calls are TRBV2 and TRBJ2-2, with a weak D call TRBD2 (6 bases). This CDR3 contains 14 residues. Trimming removed 2 bases at V and 4 bases at J, with 8 bases between. The germline gives CDR1 SNHLY, CDR2 FYNNEI. Here the CDR3 reads CASSERRGTGELFF. The DNA of the CDR3 is TGTGCCAGCAGTGAAAGGCGGGGCACCGGGGAGCTGTTTTTT.

The J gene is TRBJ1-6, the V gene TRBV4-1; 8 bases fit TRBD1. The CDR3 has 15 amino acids. The J segment lost 7 bases and the V segment lost 1 base, leaving 3 bases of the junction unmatched. Germline V CDR1 and CDR2: MGHRA, YSYEKL. The CDR3 DNA reads TGCGCCAGCAGCCAAGTAGGACAGGGAAATTCACCCCTCCACTTT. Protein sequence: CASSQVGQGNSPLHF.